The present TCR beta chain was sequenced within a study of identical twins. Study findings and constraints: Invariant MAIT and iNKT cells could partly confound zero-insertion analyses. Cord blood beta clonotypes present at high abundance carried fewer insertions; no such pattern appeared in memory repertoires.

After template switching added a universal primer site, the resulting cDNA carried unique molecular identifiers. TCRdb used MiXCR to reprocess the 5' RACE reads, holding one entry per CDR3 protein. The repertoire holds some 1,600,000 distinct CDR3 sequences, with 32% as singletons. Germline V gene lookup returns CDR1 MNHEY and CDR2 SMNVEV (reference sequence). Trimming at V came to 3 bases and at J to 6 bases, leaving 5 bases not matched to a gene. The CDR3 length is 15 residues. With respect to this clonotype: Its antigen is not known.

The sequence was collected from a newborn girl in good health. The sequenced sample consisted of cord blood. The rearrangement uses TRBV27 and TRBJ1-2, with TRBD1 matching 12 bases. This CDR3 reads CASSFGGQGAHGYTF. CDR3 in DNA: TGTGCCAGCAGTTTTGGGGGACAGGGGGCCCATGGCTACACCTTC.